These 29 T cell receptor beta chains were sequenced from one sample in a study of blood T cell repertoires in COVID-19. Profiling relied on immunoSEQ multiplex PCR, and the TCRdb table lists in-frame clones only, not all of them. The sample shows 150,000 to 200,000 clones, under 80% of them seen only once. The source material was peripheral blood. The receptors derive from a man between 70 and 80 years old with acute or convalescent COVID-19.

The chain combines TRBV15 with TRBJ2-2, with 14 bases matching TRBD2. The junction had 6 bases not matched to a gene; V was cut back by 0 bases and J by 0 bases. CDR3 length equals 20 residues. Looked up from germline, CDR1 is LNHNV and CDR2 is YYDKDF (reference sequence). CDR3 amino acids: CATSRDRTSGGFANTGELFF. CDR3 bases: TGTGCCACCAGCAGAGATAGGACTAGCGGGGGGTTCGCGAACACCGGGGAGCTGTTTTTT.

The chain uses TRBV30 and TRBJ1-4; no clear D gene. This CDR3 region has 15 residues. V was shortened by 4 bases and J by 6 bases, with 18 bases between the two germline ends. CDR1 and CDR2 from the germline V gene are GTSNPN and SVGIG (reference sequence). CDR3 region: CAWTTLGPFDEKLFF. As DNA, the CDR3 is TGTGCCTGGACCACGCTGGGCCCATTTGATGAAAAACTGTTTTTT.

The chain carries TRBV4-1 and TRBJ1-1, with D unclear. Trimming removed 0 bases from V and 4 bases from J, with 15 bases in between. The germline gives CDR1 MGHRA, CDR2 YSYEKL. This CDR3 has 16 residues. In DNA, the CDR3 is TGCGCCAGCAGCCAAGAGACTCGGCCCCCGGGCACTGAAGCTTTCTTT. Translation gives CASSQETRPPGTEAFF.

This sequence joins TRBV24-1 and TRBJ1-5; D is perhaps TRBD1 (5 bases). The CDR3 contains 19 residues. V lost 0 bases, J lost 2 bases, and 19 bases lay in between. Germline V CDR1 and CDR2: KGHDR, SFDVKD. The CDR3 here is CATSDLQTGRVKGNQPQHF. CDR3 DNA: TGTGCCACCAGTGATTTGCAAACAGGTCGAGTAAAGGGCAATCAGCCCCAGCATTTT.

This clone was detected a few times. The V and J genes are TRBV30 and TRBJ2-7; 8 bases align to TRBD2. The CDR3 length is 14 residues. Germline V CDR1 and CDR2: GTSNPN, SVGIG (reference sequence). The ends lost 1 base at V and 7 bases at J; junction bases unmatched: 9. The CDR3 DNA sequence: TGTGCCTGGAGTGGTAGCGGGGCCGGGGAGGAGCAGTACTTC. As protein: CAWSGSGAGEEQYF.

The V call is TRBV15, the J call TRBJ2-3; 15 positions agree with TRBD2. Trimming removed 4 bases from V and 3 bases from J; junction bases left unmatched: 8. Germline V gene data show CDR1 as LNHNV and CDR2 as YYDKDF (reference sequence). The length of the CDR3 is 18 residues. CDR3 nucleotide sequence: TGTGCCACCAGCATGGGACTAGCGGGGGGTCTTACAACAGATACGCAGTATTTT. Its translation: CATSMGLAGGLTTDTQYF.

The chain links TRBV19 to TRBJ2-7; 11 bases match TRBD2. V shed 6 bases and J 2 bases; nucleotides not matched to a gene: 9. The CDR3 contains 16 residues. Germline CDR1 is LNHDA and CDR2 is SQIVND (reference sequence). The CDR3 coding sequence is TGTGCCAGTAGCAAATCTGGGACTAGCGGAACCTACGAGCAGTACTTC. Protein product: CASSKSGTSGTYEQYF.

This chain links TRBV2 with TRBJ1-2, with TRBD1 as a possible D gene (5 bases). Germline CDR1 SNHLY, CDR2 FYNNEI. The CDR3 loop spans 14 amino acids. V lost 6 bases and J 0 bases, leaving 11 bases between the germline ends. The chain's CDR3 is CASRSSTANYGYTF. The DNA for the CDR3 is TGTGCCAGCAGATCTTCGACAGCTAACTATGGCTACACCTTC. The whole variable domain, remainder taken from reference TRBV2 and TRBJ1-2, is EPEVTQTPSHQVTQMGQEVILRCVPISNHLYFYWYRQILGQKVEFLVSFYNNEISEKSEIFDDQFSVERPDGSNFTLKIRSTKLEDSAMYFCASRSSTANYGYTFGSGTRLTVV.

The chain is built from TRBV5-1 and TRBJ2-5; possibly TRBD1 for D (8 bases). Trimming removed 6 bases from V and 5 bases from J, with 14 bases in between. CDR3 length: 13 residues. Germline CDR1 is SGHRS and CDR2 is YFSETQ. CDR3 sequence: CASMTGEGETQYF. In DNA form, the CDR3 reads TGCGCCAGCATGACAGGGGAGGGTGAGACCCAGTACTTC.

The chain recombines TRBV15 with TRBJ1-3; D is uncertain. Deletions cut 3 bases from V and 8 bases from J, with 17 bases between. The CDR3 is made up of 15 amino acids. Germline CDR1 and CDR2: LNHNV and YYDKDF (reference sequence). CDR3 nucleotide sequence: TGTGCCACCAGCAGGAGGATGGGGTTAGCGGACACCATATATTTT. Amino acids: CATSRRMGLADTIYF.

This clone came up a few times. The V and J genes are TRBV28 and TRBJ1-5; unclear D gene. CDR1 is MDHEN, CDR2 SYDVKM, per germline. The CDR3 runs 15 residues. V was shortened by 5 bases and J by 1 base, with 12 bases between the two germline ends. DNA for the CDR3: TGTGCCAGCAGTCCAAGCTCGGGAAGCAATCAGCCCCAGCATTTT. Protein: CASSPSSGSNQPQHF.

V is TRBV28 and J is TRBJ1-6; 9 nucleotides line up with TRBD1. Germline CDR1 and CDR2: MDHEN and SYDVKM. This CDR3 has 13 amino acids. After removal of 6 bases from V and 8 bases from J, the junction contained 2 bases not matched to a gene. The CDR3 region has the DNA TGTGCCAGCAGCCGACAGGGGGATTCACCCCTCCACTTT. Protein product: CASSRQGDSPLHF.

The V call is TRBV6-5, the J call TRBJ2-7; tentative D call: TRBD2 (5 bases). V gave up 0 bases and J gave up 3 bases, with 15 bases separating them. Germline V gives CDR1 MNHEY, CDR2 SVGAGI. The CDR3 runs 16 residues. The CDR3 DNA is TGTGCCAGCAGTTACTCGAGCAGCGGATACGTCTACGAGCAGTACTTC. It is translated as CASSYSSSGYVYEQYF.

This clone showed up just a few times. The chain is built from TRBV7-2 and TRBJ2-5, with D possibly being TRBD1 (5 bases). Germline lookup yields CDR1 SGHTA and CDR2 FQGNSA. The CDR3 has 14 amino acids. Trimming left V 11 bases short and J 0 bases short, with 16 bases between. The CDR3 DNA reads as TGTGCCGTTGGGCAAGGGGCGCACCAAGAGACCCAGTACTTC. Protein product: CAVGQGAHQETQYF. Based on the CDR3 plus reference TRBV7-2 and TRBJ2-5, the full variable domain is GAGVSQSPSNKVTEKGKDVELRCDPISGHTALYWYRQSLGQGLEFLIYFQGNSAPDKSGLPSDRFSAERTGGSVSTLTIQRTQQEDSAVYLCAVGQGAHQETQYFGPGTRLLVL.

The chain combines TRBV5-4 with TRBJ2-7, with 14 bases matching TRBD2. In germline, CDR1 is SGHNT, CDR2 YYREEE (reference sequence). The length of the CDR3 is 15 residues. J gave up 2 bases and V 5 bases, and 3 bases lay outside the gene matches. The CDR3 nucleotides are TGTGCCAGCAGGGAGGGACTAGCGGGAGCCTACGAGCAGTACTTC. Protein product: CASREGLAGAYEQYF.

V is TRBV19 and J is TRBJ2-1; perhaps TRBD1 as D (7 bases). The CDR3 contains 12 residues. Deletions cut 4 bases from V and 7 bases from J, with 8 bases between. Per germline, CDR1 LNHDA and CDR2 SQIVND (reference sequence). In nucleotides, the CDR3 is TGTGCCAGTAGTACAGGGGGGAATGAGCAGTTCTTC. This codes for CASSTGGNEQFF. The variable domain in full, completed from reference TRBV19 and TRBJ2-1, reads DGGITQSPKYLFRKEGQNVTLSCEQNLNHDAMYWYRQDPGQGLRLIYYSQIVNDFQKGDIAEGYSVSREKKESFPLTVTSAQKNPTAFYLCASSTGGNEQFFGPGTRLTVL.

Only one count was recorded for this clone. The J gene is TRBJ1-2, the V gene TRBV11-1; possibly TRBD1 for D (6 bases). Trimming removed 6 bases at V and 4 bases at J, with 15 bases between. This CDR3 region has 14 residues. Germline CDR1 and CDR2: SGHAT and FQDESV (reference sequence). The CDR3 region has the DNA TGTGCCAGCAGTCCCGCCGAGGGGGTCTATGGCTACACCTTC. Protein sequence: CASSPAEGVYGYTF. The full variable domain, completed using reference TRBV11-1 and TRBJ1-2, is EAEVAQSPRYKITEKSQAVAFWCDPISGHATLYWYRQILGQGPELLVQFQDESVVDDSQLPKDRFSAERLKGVDSTLKIQPAELGDSAMYLCASSPAEGVYGYTFGSGTRLTVV.

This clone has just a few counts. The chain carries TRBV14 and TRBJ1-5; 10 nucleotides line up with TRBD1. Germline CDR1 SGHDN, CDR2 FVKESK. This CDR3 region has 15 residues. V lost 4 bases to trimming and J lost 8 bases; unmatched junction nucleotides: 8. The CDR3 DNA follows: TGTGCCAGCAGCCTTGTGACAGGGGGCAACGAGCCCCAGCATTTT. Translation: CASSLVTGGNEPQHF.

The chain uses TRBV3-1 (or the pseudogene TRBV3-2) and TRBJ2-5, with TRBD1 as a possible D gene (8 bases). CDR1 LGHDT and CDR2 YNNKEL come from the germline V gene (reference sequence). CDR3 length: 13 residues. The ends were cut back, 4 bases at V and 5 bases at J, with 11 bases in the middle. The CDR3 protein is CASSPQGGETQYF. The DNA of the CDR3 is TGTGCCAGCAGCCCACAGGGGGGGGAGACCCAGTACTTC.

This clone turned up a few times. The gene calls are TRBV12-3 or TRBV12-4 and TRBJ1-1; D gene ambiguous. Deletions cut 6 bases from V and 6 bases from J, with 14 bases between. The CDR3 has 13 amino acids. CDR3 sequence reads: CASSSREGSEAFF. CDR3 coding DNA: TGTGCCAGCAGCTCGAGGGAGGGATCTGAAGCTTTCTTT.

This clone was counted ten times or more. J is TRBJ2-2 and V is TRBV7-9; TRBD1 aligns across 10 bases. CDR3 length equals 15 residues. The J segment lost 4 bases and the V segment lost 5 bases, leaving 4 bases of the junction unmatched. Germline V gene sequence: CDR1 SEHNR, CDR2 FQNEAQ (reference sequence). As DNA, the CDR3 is TGTGCCAGCAGCCAGGGACAGGGGACCACCGGGGAGCTGTTTTTT. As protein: CASSQGQGTTGELFF.

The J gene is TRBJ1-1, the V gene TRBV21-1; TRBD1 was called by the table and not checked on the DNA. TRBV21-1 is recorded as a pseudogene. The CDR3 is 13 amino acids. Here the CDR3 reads CASSPQGDTEAFF. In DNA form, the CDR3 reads TGTGCCAGCAGCCCGCAGGGGGACACTGAAGCTTTCTTT.

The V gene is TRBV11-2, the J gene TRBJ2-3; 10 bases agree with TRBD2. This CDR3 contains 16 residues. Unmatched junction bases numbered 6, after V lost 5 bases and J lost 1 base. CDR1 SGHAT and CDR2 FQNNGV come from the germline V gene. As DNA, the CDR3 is TGTGCCAGCAGCGCCACTACTAGCGGGGGCACAGATACGCAGTATTTT. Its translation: CASSATTSGGTDTQYF.

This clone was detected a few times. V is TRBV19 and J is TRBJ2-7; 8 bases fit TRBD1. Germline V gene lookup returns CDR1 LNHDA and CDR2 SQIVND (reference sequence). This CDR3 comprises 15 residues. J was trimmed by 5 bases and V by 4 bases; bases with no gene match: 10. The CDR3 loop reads CASSKNRGIGHEQYF. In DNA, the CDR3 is TGTGCCAGTAGTAAGAACAGGGGGATCGGCCACGAGCAGTACTTC. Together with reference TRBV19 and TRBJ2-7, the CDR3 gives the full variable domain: DGGITQSPKYLFRKEGQNVTLSCEQNLNHDAMYWYRQDPGQGLRLIYYSQIVNDFQKGDIAEGYSVSREKKESFPLTVTSAQKNPTAFYLCASSKNRGIGHEQYFGPGTRLTVT.

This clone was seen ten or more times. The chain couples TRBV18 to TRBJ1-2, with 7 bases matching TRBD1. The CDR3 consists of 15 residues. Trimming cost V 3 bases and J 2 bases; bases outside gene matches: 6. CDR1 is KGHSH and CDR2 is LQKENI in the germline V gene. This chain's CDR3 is CASSPYDRANYGYTF. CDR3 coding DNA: TGTGCCAGCTCACCGTACGACAGGGCGAACTATGGCTACACCTTC.

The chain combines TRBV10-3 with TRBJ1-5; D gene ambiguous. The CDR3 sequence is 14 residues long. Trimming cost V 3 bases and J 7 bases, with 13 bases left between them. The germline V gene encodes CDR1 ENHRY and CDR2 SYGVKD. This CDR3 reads CAISEVGTTQPQHF. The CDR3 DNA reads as TGTGCCATCAGTGAAGTAGGCACTACCCAGCCCCAGCATTTT.

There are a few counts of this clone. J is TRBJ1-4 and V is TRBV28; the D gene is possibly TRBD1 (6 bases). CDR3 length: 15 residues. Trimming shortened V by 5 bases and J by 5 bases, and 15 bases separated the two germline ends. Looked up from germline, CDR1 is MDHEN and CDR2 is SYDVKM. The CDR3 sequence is CASSQAGGLNEKLFF. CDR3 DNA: TGTGCCAGCAGTCAGGCGGGGGGGCTGAATGAAAAACTGTTTTTT.

DNA of the CDR3: TGTGCCAGCAGTTACGCGGGAGGGCACTACGAGCAGTACTTC. Protein: CASSYAGGHYEQYF. The chain uses TRBV6-5 and TRBJ2-7; 9 nucleotides align to TRBD2. Unmatched junction bases numbered 2, after V lost 2 bases and J lost 3 bases. In germline, CDR1 is MNHEY, CDR2 SVGAGI. CDR3 length: 14 amino acids.

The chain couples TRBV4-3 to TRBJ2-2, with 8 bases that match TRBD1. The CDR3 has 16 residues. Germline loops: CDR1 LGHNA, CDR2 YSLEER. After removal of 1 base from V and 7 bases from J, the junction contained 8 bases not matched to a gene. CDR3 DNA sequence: TGCGCCAGCAGCCAAGGGGCAGGGGGCAGTATCGGGGAGCTGTTTTTT. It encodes CASSQGAGGSIGELFF.